This is a list of T cell receptor beta chains from one sample in a study of blood T cell repertoires in COVID-19. The data were produced by immunoSEQ multiplex PCR, yet TCRdb's version contains in-frame clones alone and is incomplete. The data contain approximately 300,000 clones, almost 90% of them singletons. Sequencing was carried out using PBMCs or T cells enriched from blood (not recorded which). The receptors were gathered from a woman aged 18-29 years with acute COVID-19. Each CDR3 is given with its conserved first and last residue. A D gene is named only where the DNA matches it firmly. Only part of the rows carry a size: once, few, many, or a class if the clone is expanded.

v_gene	j_gene	abundance	d_gene	CDR3nt	CDR3aa
TRBV21-1	TRBJ2-2	.	.	TGTGCCAGCAGCACGGGACTAGCGGGAGCCGGGGAGCTGTTTTTT	CASSTGLAGAGELFF
TRBV6-5	TRBJ2-2	.	.	TGTGCCAGCAGTCCACAGGTGAACACCGGGGAGCTGTTTTTT	CASSPQVNTGELFF
TRBV7-3	TRBJ2-4	.	.	TGTGCCAGCAGCTCGGGAAACATTCAGTACTTC	CASSSGNIQYF
TRBV10-3	TRBJ1-1	.	TRBD1	TGTGCCATCAGTGAGTCCGGCGGACAGGACACTGAAGCTTTCTTT	CAISESGGQDTEAFF
TRBV5-1	TRBJ1-1	.	.	TGCGCCAGCAGCGGGGGGGACACGAACACTGAAGCTTTCTTT	CASSGGDTNTEAFF
TRBV11-2	TRBJ2-1	.	.	TGTGCCAGCAGCTCTCCGTTTGGGGGACTCCTTTACAATGAGCAGTTCTTC	CASSSPFGGLLYNEQFF
TRBV19	TRBJ2-1	.	TRBD2	TGTGCCAGTAGTATTATAACTAGCGGTAGCTACAATGAGCAGTTCTTC	CASSIITSGSYNEQFF
TRBV27	TRBJ1-2	.	TRBD1	TGTGCCAGCTCAGGGGGCTACGGGGACTATGGCTACACCTTC	CASSGGYGDYGYTF
TRBV10-3	TRBJ1-5	.	TRBD1	TGTGCCATCAGTCCCGGACAGGGAGATCAGCCCCAGCATTTT	CAISPGQGDQPQHF
TRBV7-2	TRBJ2-1	.	.	TGTGCCAGCAGCTCGATACGAGGACAGAGCTCCTACAATGAGCAGTTCTTC	CASSSIRGQSSYNEQFF
TRBV6-2/TRBV6-3	TRBJ2-1	few	.	TGTGCCAGCAGTTGGGACAGGACCGCGGGAGGGGCCTACAATGAGCAGTTCTTC	CASSWDRTAGGAYNEQFF
TRBV7-2	TRBJ2-7	.	TRBD2	TGTGCCAGCAGCTTAGGGTCTAGCGGGACCGACGAGCAGTACTTC	CASSLGSSGTDEQYF
TRBV29-1	TRBJ2-2	.	.	TGCAGCGTGAGGAGCACCGGGGAGCTGTTTTTT	CSVRSTGELFF
TRBV25-1	TRBJ1-1	.	.	TGTGCCAGCAGTGAGGGGGGACTAAGGAGCGCTGAAGCTTTCTTT	CASSEGGLRSAEAFF
TRBV12-5	TRBJ2-7	few	.	TGTGCTAGTGGTCCGGTACCCTACGAGCAGTACTTC	CASGPVPYEQYF
TRBV14	TRBJ1-5	.	.	TGTGCCAGCAGCCAAGGAGGTTATAGCAATCAGCCCCAGCATTTT	CASSQGGYSNQPQHF
TRBV19	TRBJ1-2	once	TRBD1	TGTGCCAGTAGTATCGGACAGGGGTTTTTGGGATATGGCTACACCTTC	CASSIGQGFLGYGYTF
TRBV13	TRBJ2-1	.	TRBD2	TGTGCCAGCAGCAGCGGGAGGGGGTACAATGAGCAGTTCTTC	CASSSGRGYNEQFF
TRBV28	TRBJ2-1	.	TRBD2	TGTGCCAGCCTGAATGCGGCTAGCGGGAGGGATGAGCAGTTCTTC	CASLNAASGRDEQFF
TRBV12-3/TRBV12-4	TRBJ1-1	.	TRBD1	TGTGCCAGCAGGCGGACAGGTGGTACTGAAGCTTTCTTT	CASRRTGGTEAFF
TRBV29-1	TRBJ1-2	once	.	TGCAGCGCTAAACAAGGAGCGTCTTCCGATGGCTACACCTTC	CSAKQGASSDGYTF
TRBV11-3	TRBJ2-1	.	TRBD2	TGTGCCACCAACTCACGGGGGGGCTACAATGAGCAGTTCTTC	CATNSRGGYNEQFF
TRBV18	TRBJ2-7	.	.	TGTGCCAGCTCAGTCGGACAGAGGGAGCAGTACTTC	CASSVGQREQYF
TRBV11-1	TRBJ2-7	.	.	TGTGCCAGCAGCTTAGCGCGTGAATCCTACGAGCAGTACTTC	CASSLARESYEQYF
TRBV10-3	TRBJ1-2	.	.	TGTGCCATCCTGGGGGCAGGGTATGGCTACACCTTC	CAILGAGYGYTF
TRBV27	TRBJ1-5	.	.	TGTGCCAGCCGGTCCCTGGCTTGGGGCTATCAGCCCCAGCATTTT	CASRSLAWGYQPQHF
TRBV28	TRBJ2-3	many	TRBD1	TGTGCCAGCAGTTCTGGGACAGGGGGCTTGGCAGATACGCAGTATTTT	CASSSGTGGLADTQYF
TRBV9	TRBJ1-3	.	TRBD1	TGTGCCAGCAGCGTAGAAATTGGCGGGACAGGGGCAGGAAACACCATATATTTT	CASSVEIGGTGAGNTIYF
TRBV30	TRBJ2-1	.	.	TGTGCCTGGAGTGTCAACAGGGAGAATGAGCAGTTCTTC	CAWSVNRENEQFF
TRBV29-1	TRBJ2-7	few	TRBD1	TGCAGCGTCACAGGACAGGGAGGCTACGAGCAGTACTTC	CSVTGQGGYEQYF
TRBV9	TRBJ2-3	.	TRBD2	TGTGCCAGCAGCGTAGTAGGCGGGAGTGGTCTTCCGGCAGATACGCAGTATTTT	CASSVVGGSGLPADTQYF
TRBV21-1	TRBJ1-4	.	.	TGTGCCAGCAGCAGGATGACGGAGGCAACTAATGAAAAACTGTTTTTT	CASSRMTEATNEKLFF
TRBV4-1	TRBJ2-2	.	.	TGCGCCAGCAGCCAAGAAGGCGCAGGCCCAACCGGGGAGCTGTTTTTT	CASSQEGAGPTGELFF
TRBV25-1	TRBJ2-2	.	.	TGTGCCAGCAGTGAAAGGGGCTTAATGACCGGGGAGCTGTTTTTT	CASSERGLMTGELFF
TRBV30	TRBJ1-1	.	.	TGTGCCTGGAGGAGGGGGGGATCCACTGAAGCTTTCTTT	CAWRRGGSTEAFF
TRBV3-1/TRBV3-2	TRBJ2-7	.	.	TGTGCCAGCAGCCGACGGGACACTTCCTACGAGCAGTACTTC	CASSRRDTSYEQYF
TRBV27	TRBJ1-5	once	.	TGTGCCAGCAGTCCCTTTTCAGATTACAATCAGCCCCAGCATTTT	CASSPFSDYNQPQHF
TRBV4-1	TRBJ2-1	.	TRBD1	TGCGCCAGCAGCCAAGAACAGGGGGCAGCCTACAATGAGCAGTTCTTC	CASSQEQGAAYNEQFF
TRBV15	TRBJ1-5	.	.	TGTGCCACCAGCAGAGATAAAGGGGGAGATCAGCCCCAGCATTTT	CATSRDKGGDQPQHF
TRBV30	TRBJ2-1	.	.	TGTGCCTGGAGTGCTCCAGAGAGGGAGCAGTTCTTC	CAWSAPEREQFF
TRBV28	TRBJ2-1	.	TRBD1	TGTGCCAGCAGTTCCTTAGGGACAGGCGTGGTTGAGCAGTTCTTC	CASSSLGTGVVEQFF
TRBV28	TRBJ2-2	.	TRBD2	TGTGCCAGCAGTTCCGGGACTACCCACACCGGGGAGCTGTTTTTT	CASSSGTTHTGELFF
TRBV27	TRBJ2-7	.	.	TGTGCCAGCAGCCGTAGGGGAGCGGGCCCGCCCTACGAGCAGTACTTC	CASSRRGAGPPYEQYF
TRBV10-3	TRBJ2-2	.	TRBD2	TGTGCCATCAGTGAGTCTCGCGCGGGAGCCGGGGAGCTGTTTTTT	CAISESRAGAGELFF
TRBV28	TRBJ2-1	.	.	TGTGCCAGCAGTTTAGGGCAGTTCTCCTACAATGAGCAGTTCTTC	CASSLGQFSYNEQFF
TRBV6-6	TRBJ2-3	.	TRBD2	TGTGCCAGCACCTTAGCGGGAGGGGCAGATACGCAGTATTTT	CASTLAGGADTQYF
TRBV3-1/TRBV3-2	TRBJ2-7	.	TRBD1	TGTGCCAGCAGCCGCGGGTACGGACAGGGATCCTACGAGCAGTACTTC	CASSRGYGQGSYEQYF
TRBV11-3	TRBJ1-1	few	TRBD1	TGTGCCAGCAGCTCGCGGACAGGGATGAACACTGAAGCTTTCTTT	CASSSRTGMNTEAFF
TRBV2	TRBJ1-2	.	.	TGTGCCAGCAGTGAAAACAGGGCGACGCTCTTC	CASSENRATLF
TRBV7-9	TRBJ1-4	once	TRBD1	TGTGCCAGCAGCCCCTCGTGGGGACAGGGGTTTGCAACTAATGAAAAACTGTTTTTT	CASSPSWGQGFATNEKLFF
TRBV7-9	TRBJ2-1	.	TRBD2	TGTGCCAGCAGCCGAACTGAGGGACTAGGCGATGAGCAGTTCTTC	CASSRTEGLGDEQFF